A selection of T cell receptor beta chains follows, all from one sample in a study of T cells after yellow fever vaccination. TCRdb itself ran the 5' RACE reads through MiXCR, one entry per CDR3 protein. The sample holds about 53,000 distinct CDR3 sequences; approximately 6% are singletons and the top ten take less than 40%. The sample was PBMCs, either bulk or a sorted T-cell subset (CD4+, CD8+, memory, or dextramer-sorted; not recorded which), taken on the day of the yellow fever booster vaccination. All receptors derive from a man aged 18 to 30 who received the YFV17D yellow fever vaccine. The CDR3 runs from the conserved cysteine through the conserved F or W. The D gene is left open where the match is weak. The listing skips clone size in some rows; elsewhere it reads once, few, many or a size class.

cdr3_aa: CASSLRGSGFEKLFF
cdr3_nt: TGTGCCAGCAGTTTAAGAGGGAGCGGCTTTGAAAAACTGTTTTTT
d_call: .
clone_size: .
j_call: TRBJ1-4
v_call: TRBV28

cdr3_aa: CASSLGYGQEAFF
cdr3_nt: TGTGCCAGCAGCTTAGGATACGGACAAGAAGCTTTCTTT
d_call: .
clone_size: many
j_call: TRBJ1-1
v_call: TRBV7-6

cdr3_aa: CASSLGRGSYEQYF
cdr3_nt: TGTGCCAGCAGCTTGGGCAGGGGTTCCTACGAGCAGTACTTC
d_call: .
clone_size: many
j_call: TRBJ2-7
v_call: TRBV7-2

cdr3_aa: CASSHPSSLLRNSPLHF
cdr3_nt: TGTGCCAGCAGCCACCCCAGCTCGCTACTTAGGAATTCACCCCTCCACTTT
d_call: .
clone_size: .
j_call: TRBJ1-6
v_call: TRBV12-3/TRBV12-4

cdr3_aa: CASSPGASGDTDTQYF
cdr3_nt: TGTGCCAGCAGCCCAGGGGCTAGCGGGGACACAGATACGCAGTATTTT
d_call: TRBD2
clone_size: many
j_call: TRBJ2-3
v_call: TRBV7-8

cdr3_aa: CASSFLHTLAGGYNEQFF
cdr3_nt: TGTGCCAGCAGTTTCCTCCACACACTAGCGGGGGGCTACAATGAGCAGTTCTTC
d_call: TRBD2
clone_size: many
j_call: TRBJ2-1
v_call: TRBV27

cdr3_aa: CASSLGITGSPEENEKLFF
cdr3_nt: TGTGCCAGCAGCCTCGGGATTACAGGGTCGCCTGAGGAGAATGAAAAACTGTTTTTT
d_call: .
clone_size: .
j_call: TRBJ1-4
v_call: TRBV7-9

cdr3_aa: CASALTGVTGELFF
cdr3_nt: TGTGCCAGCGCCCTGACAGGGGTTACCGGGGAGCTGTTTTTT
d_call: TRBD1
clone_size: many
j_call: TRBJ2-2
v_call: TRBV5-6

cdr3_aa: CASRLGVAKNIQYF
cdr3_nt: TGTGCCAGCCGGCTTGGAGTAGCCAAAAACATTCAGTACTTC
d_call: .
clone_size: few
j_call: TRBJ2-4
v_call: TRBV13

cdr3_aa: CASSEMTSGGYNEQFF
cdr3_nt: TGTGCCAGCAGCGAAATGACTAGCGGGGGATACAATGAGCAGTTCTTC
d_call: TRBD2
clone_size: many
j_call: TRBJ2-1
v_call: TRBV5-6

cdr3_aa: CASSVNEGTEVEAFF
cdr3_nt: TGTGCCAGCAGTGTTAATGAAGGGACAGAAGTTGAAGCTTTCTTT
d_call: TRBD1
clone_size: many
j_call: TRBJ1-1
v_call: TRBV25-1

cdr3_aa: CASIPGVGRVFTF
cdr3_nt: TGTGCCAGCATACCCGGAGTGGGACGGGTTTTCACCTTC
d_call: .
clone_size: many
j_call: TRBJ1-2
v_call: TRBV12-3/TRBV12-4

cdr3_aa: CASRQAGGMAQYF
cdr3_nt: TGTGCCAGTAGACAAGCGGGGGGTATGGCCCAGTACTTC
d_call: TRBD2
clone_size: many
j_call: TRBJ2-5
v_call: TRBV12-3/TRBV12-4

cdr3_aa: CSVGQWRGGGGNYEQYF
cdr3_nt: TGCAGCGTGGGCCAGTGGCGGGGGGGCGGTGGAAACTACGAGCAGTACTTC
d_call: TRBD2
clone_size: .
j_call: TRBJ2-7
v_call: TRBV29-1

cdr3_aa: CASSQDPGTYGYTF
cdr3_nt: TGCGCCAGCAGCCAGGACCCAGGGACCTATGGCTACACCTTC
d_call: .
clone_size: few
j_call: TRBJ1-2
v_call: TRBV4-3

cdr3_aa: CAISDSGGPYNEQFF
cdr3_nt: TGTGCCATCAGTGACAGCGGGGGGCCCTACAATGAGCAGTTCTTC
d_call: TRBD2
clone_size: many
j_call: TRBJ2-1
v_call: TRBV10-3

cdr3_aa: CASSQAQGRSGYTF
cdr3_nt: TGCGCCAGCAGCCAGGCACAGGGCCGCTCTGGCTACACCTTC
d_call: .
clone_size: many
j_call: TRBJ1-2
v_call: TRBV4-3

cdr3_aa: CASSPLRAGATNEKLFF
cdr3_nt: TGTGCCAGCAGCCCATTACGGGCGGGTGCAACTAATGAAAAACTGTTTTTT
d_call: .
clone_size: few
j_call: TRBJ1-4
v_call: TRBV11-2

cdr3_aa: CAASGGGDGTDTQYF
cdr3_nt: TGCGCCGCGTCAGGCGGGGGAGACGGCACAGATACGCAGTATTTT
d_call: TRBD2
clone_size: few
j_call: TRBJ2-3
v_call: TRBV4-1

cdr3_aa: CASRRRIGGLADTQYF
cdr3_nt: TGTGCCAGCCGTAGGCGGATCGGGGGGTTGGCAGATACGCAGTATTTT
d_call: TRBD2
clone_size: .
j_call: TRBJ2-3
v_call: TRBV9

cdr3_aa: CASSADERWGTSGEETQYF
cdr3_nt: TGTGCCAGTAGTGCCGACGAGAGGTGGGGGACTAGCGGAGAAGAGACCCAGTACTTC
d_call: TRBD2
clone_size: many
j_call: TRBJ2-5
v_call: TRBV19

cdr3_aa: CASSPRGPAGANVLTF
cdr3_nt: TGTGCCAGCAGCCCCCGGGGCCCGGCTGGGGCCAACGTCCTGACTTTC
d_call: .
clone_size: many
j_call: TRBJ2-6
v_call: TRBV9

cdr3_aa: CASSQVGLAGKQYF
cdr3_nt: TGCGCCAGCAGCCAAGTCGGACTAGCGGGGAAGCAGTACTTC
d_call: TRBD2
clone_size: few
j_call: TRBJ2-7
v_call: TRBV4-1

cdr3_aa: CASSLVVWGEQFF
cdr3_nt: TGTGCCAGCAGCTTAGTGGTTTGGGGGGAGCAGTTCTTC
d_call: .
clone_size: many
j_call: TRBJ2-1
v_call: TRBV7-9

cdr3_aa: CASSLWRGSGDADTQYF
cdr3_nt: TGTGCCAGCAGCCTCTGGCGTGGTAGCGGGGACGCAGATACGCAGTATTTT
d_call: TRBD2
clone_size: few
j_call: TRBJ2-3
v_call: TRBV7-2

cdr3_aa: CASRSRGSGLYEQFF
cdr3_nt: TGTGCCAGCAGATCCAGGGGGTCCGGACTCTATGAGCAGTTCTTC
d_call: TRBD1
clone_size: many
j_call: TRBJ2-1
v_call: TRBV6-2/TRBV6-3

cdr3_aa: CSASIAGSTEAFF
cdr3_nt: TGCAGTGCAAGCATCGCAGGGTCCACTGAAGCTTTCTTT
d_call: .
clone_size: many
j_call: TRBJ1-1
v_call: TRBV20-1

cdr3_aa: CASSQDFRTTTNEKLFF
cdr3_nt: TGCGCCAGCAGCCAAGATTTCCGCACGACAACTAATGAAAAACTGTTTTTT
d_call: .
clone_size: many
j_call: TRBJ1-4
v_call: TRBV4-1

cdr3_aa: CASSSFGSSSYEQYF
cdr3_nt: TGTGCCAGCAGTAGCTTCGGGTCTAGCTCCTACGAGCAGTACTTC
d_call: .
clone_size: many
j_call: TRBJ2-7
v_call: TRBV6-5

cdr3_aa: CASHFNRGNTEAFF
cdr3_nt: TGTGCCAGTCACTTCAACAGGGGGAACACTGAAGCTTTCTTT
d_call: TRBD1
clone_size: .
j_call: TRBJ1-1
v_call: TRBV7-8

cdr3_aa: CASSATANYGYTF
cdr3_nt: TGTGCCAGCAGTGCGACAGCTAACTATGGCTACACCTTC
d_call: .
clone_size: .
j_call: TRBJ1-2
v_call: TRBV9

cdr3_aa: CASSYSGYNEQFF
cdr3_nt: TGCGCCAGCAGCTATTCAGGTTACAATGAGCAGTTCTTC
d_call: .
clone_size: .
j_call: TRBJ2-1
v_call: TRBV5-1

cdr3_aa: CASSLHGNEQFF
cdr3_nt: TGCGCCAGCAGCTTGCATGGGAATGAGCAGTTCTTC
d_call: .
clone_size: many
j_call: TRBJ2-1
v_call: TRBV5-1

cdr3_aa: CASSGDWYNEQFF
cdr3_nt: TGTGCCAGCAGCGGGGACTGGTACAATGAGCAGTTCTTC
d_call: .
clone_size: few
j_call: TRBJ2-1
v_call: TRBV7-2

cdr3_aa: CASSLYGGAINEQFF
cdr3_nt: TGTGCCAGCAGCTTGTACGGGGGGGCAATCAATGAGCAGTTCTTC
d_call: TRBD2
clone_size: .
j_call: TRBJ2-1
v_call: TRBV5-6

cdr3_aa: CASSKQKWLEKLFF
cdr3_nt: TGTGCCAGCAGTAAGCAGAAGTGGCTTGAAAAACTGTTTTTT
d_call: .
clone_size: many
j_call: TRBJ1-4
v_call: TRBV12-3/TRBV12-4

cdr3_aa: CASSLARDGYTF
cdr3_nt: TGTGCCAGCAGTTTAGCCAGGGACGGCTACACCTTC
d_call: .
clone_size: many
j_call: TRBJ1-2
v_call: TRBV12-3/TRBV12-4

cdr3_aa: CASSRPGTENYYGYTF
cdr3_nt: TGCGCCAGCAGCCGTCCCGGGACAGAGAATTACTATGGCTACACCTTC
d_call: TRBD1
clone_size: many
j_call: TRBJ1-2
v_call: TRBV4-1

cdr3_aa: CASSVGQGGGQPQHF
cdr3_nt: TGTGCCAGCAGCGTAGGACAGGGAGGCGGTCAGCCCCAGCATTTT
d_call: TRBD1
clone_size: few
j_call: TRBJ1-5
v_call: TRBV9

cdr3_aa: CSARKGISGANVLTF
cdr3_nt: TGCAGTGCTAGGAAGGGGATCTCTGGGGCCAACGTCCTGACTTTC
d_call: .
clone_size: .
j_call: TRBJ2-6
v_call: TRBV20-1

cdr3_aa: CASSWLGKPLQETQYF
cdr3_nt: TGTGCCAGCAGTTGGCTAGGGAAGCCCCTTCAAGAGACCCAGTACTTC
d_call: .
clone_size: .
j_call: TRBJ2-5
v_call: TRBV28

cdr3_aa: CASSYSSTQARYGNQPQHF
cdr3_nt: TGTGCCAGCAGTTACTCGAGTACACAGGCGCGTTATGGCAATCAGCCCCAGCATTTT
d_call: .
clone_size: few
j_call: TRBJ1-5
v_call: TRBV6-2/TRBV6-3

cdr3_aa: CSARPRREGNQPQHF
cdr3_nt: TGCAGCGCCCGCCCGCGTAGGGAGGGCAATCAGCCCCAGCATTTT
d_call: .
clone_size: many
j_call: TRBJ1-5
v_call: TRBV29-1

cdr3_aa: CASSITRGGLGIVEQYF
cdr3_nt: TGTGCCAGCAGCATCACCCGCGGGGGACTAGGAATCGTCGAGCAGTACTTC
d_call: TRBD2
clone_size: many
j_call: TRBJ2-7
v_call: TRBV7-9

cdr3_aa: CASSFRDRGDGELFF
cdr3_nt: TGTGCCAGCAGCTTCCGAGACAGGGGGGACGGGGAGCTGTTTTTT
d_call: TRBD1
clone_size: many
j_call: TRBJ2-2
v_call: TRBV7-9

cdr3_aa: CASSLGGGTPAYEQYF
cdr3_nt: TGTGCCAGCAGCTTAGGGGGGGGGACTCCCGCCTACGAGCAGTACTTC
d_call: TRBD2
clone_size: many
j_call: TRBJ2-7
v_call: TRBV7-9

cdr3_aa: CASSQSGDWPQHF
cdr3_nt: TGTGCCAGCAGCCAGTCAGGGGACTGGCCCCAGCATTTT
d_call: .
clone_size: .
j_call: TRBJ1-5
v_call: TRBV7-9

cdr3_aa: CASSYSKWGTSLDEQFF
cdr3_nt: TGTGCCAGCAGTTACTCGAAATGGGGGACTAGTCTCGATGAGCAGTTCTTC
d_call: TRBD2
clone_size: .
j_call: TRBJ2-1
v_call: TRBV6-6

cdr3_aa: CASQWTSGDHTDTQYF
cdr3_nt: TGTGCCAGCCAGTGGACTAGCGGGGATCACACAGATACGCAGTATTTT
d_call: TRBD2
clone_size: many
j_call: TRBJ2-3
v_call: TRBV7-2

cdr3_aa: CASSLEAGSQPQHF
cdr3_nt: TGTGCCAGCAGCTTAGAGGCAGGGAGCCAGCCCCAGCATTTT
d_call: .
clone_size: .
j_call: TRBJ1-5
v_call: TRBV7-6

cdr3_aa: CASSMGYSNEQFF
cdr3_nt: TGTGCCAGCAGCATGGGGTACAGCAATGAGCAGTTCTTC
d_call: .
clone_size: .
j_call: TRBJ2-1
v_call: TRBV6-5

cdr3_aa: CSADARQGEGYTF
cdr3_nt: TGCAGTGCAGACGCTCGACAGGGGGAAGGCTACACCTTC
d_call: TRBD1
clone_size: many
j_call: TRBJ1-2
v_call: TRBV20-1

cdr3_aa: CASSLEAGGLHNEQFF
cdr3_nt: TGTGCCAGCAGCTTAGAGGCGGGGGGGCTTCACAATGAGCAGTTCTTC
d_call: TRBD2
clone_size: many
j_call: TRBJ2-1
v_call: TRBV11-1

cdr3_aa: CASSLGTTSNQPQHF
cdr3_nt: TGTGCCAGCAGTTTGGGCACTACTAGCAATCAGCCCCAGCATTTT
d_call: .
clone_size: .
j_call: TRBJ1-5
v_call: TRBV12-3/TRBV12-4

cdr3_aa: CSAMGLNTDTQYF
cdr3_nt: TGCAGTGCTATGGGACTTAACACAGATACGCAGTATTTT
d_call: .
clone_size: many
j_call: TRBJ2-3
v_call: TRBV20-1

cdr3_aa: CASSPRDRSYEQYF
cdr3_nt: TGTGCCAGCTCACCCCGGGACAGAAGCTACGAGCAGTACTTC
d_call: TRBD1
clone_size: many
j_call: TRBJ2-7
v_call: TRBV18

cdr3_aa: CASSQDIRDEQFF
cdr3_nt: TGTGCCAGCAGCCAAGACATCAGGGATGAGCAGTTCTTC
d_call: .
clone_size: .
j_call: TRBJ2-1
v_call: TRBV3-1

cdr3_aa: CASSPQDYSGANVLTF
cdr3_nt: TGTGCCAGCTCACCGCAGGACTACTCTGGGGCCAACGTCCTGACTTTC
d_call: .
clone_size: few
j_call: TRBJ2-6
v_call: TRBV18

cdr3_aa: CASSYSRASGGLYTQYF
cdr3_nt: TGTGCCAGCAGTTACTCTCGAGCTAGCGGGGGTCTCTATACGCAGTATTTT
d_call: TRBD2
clone_size: many
j_call: TRBJ2-3
v_call: TRBV6-5

cdr3_aa: CSVGGGGQPQHF
cdr3_nt: TGCAGCGTTGGGGGGGGAGGTCAGCCCCAGCATTTT
d_call: .
clone_size: many
j_call: TRBJ1-5
v_call: TRBV29-1